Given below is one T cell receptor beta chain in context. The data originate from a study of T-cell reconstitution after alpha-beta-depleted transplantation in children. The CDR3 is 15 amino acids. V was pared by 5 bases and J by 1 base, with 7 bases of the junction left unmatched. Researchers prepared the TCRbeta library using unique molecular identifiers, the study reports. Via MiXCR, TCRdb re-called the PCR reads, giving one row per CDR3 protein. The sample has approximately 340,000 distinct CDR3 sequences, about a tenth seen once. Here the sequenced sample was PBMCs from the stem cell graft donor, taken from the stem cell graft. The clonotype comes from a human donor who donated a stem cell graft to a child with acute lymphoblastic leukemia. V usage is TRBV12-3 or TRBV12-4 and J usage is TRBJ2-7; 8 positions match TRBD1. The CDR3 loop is CASSAKGQESYEQYF. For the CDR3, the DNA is TGTGCCAGCAGTGCGAAGGGACAGGAATCCTACGAGCAGTACTTC.